The 2 T cell receptor beta chains in this list originate from one sample, sequenced in a study of blood T cell repertoires in COVID-19. Repertoires were generated with immunoSEQ multiplex PCR, while TCRdb's copy carries only in-frame clones and drops some. The data show about 270,000 clones, roughly 90% seen once. Material: PBMCs or T cells enriched from blood (not recorded which). The receptors originated from a man aged 40-49 years who had been exposed to COVID-19.

This sequence joins TRBV7-9 and TRBJ2-4; tentatively, D is TRBD2 (5 bases). V dropped 3 bases and J dropped 8 bases, with 11 bases sitting between them. The germline V gene has CDR1 SEHNR and CDR2 FQNEAQ (reference sequence). This CDR3 contains 13 residues. The CDR3 reads CASSLGASDIQYF. Here the CDR3 DNA reads TGTGCCAGCAGCTTGGGAGCGTCGGACATTCAGTACTTC.

The V and J genes are TRBV11-3 and TRBJ2-2, with 7 bases fitting TRBD1. This CDR3 comprises 15 residues. The V and J ends lost 5 bases and 6 bases, in that order; junction bases with no gene match: 9. The germline V gene encodes CDR1 SGHNT and CDR2 YENEEA. CDR3 sequence: CASSPRQGIAGELFF. CDR3 coding DNA: TGTGCCAGCAGCCCACGACAGGGAATTGCCGGGGAGCTGTTTTTT.